Each of the 5 T cell receptor beta chains below was sequenced from the same sample in a study of T cell responses to AZD1222 COVID-19 vaccine. Assay used: immunoSEQ multiplex PCR; TCRdb lists only in-frame clones, some missing. The sample holds tens of thousands of clones, about 90% seen once. This sample comprised peripheral blood, obtained 28 days after the second AZD1222 dose. These receptors were obtained from an adult who received the AZD1222 COVID-19 vaccine.

The genes are TRBV5-6 and TRBJ1-2; weak D call: TRBD1 (6 bases). Trimming pared 4 bases from V and 4 bases from J, leaving 11 bases between. The germline gives CDR1 SGHDT, CDR2 YYEEEE. This CDR3 has 13 amino acids. CDR3 coding DNA: TGTGCCAGCAGCCCCGGCAGGGGCTATGGCTACACCTTC. This sequence encodes CASSPGRGYGYTF.

The rearrangement joins TRBV10-2 to TRBJ2-3; 8 bases agree with TRBD2. There are 14 residues in the CDR3. Germline values: CDR1 WSHSY, CDR2 SAAADI. V dropped 7 bases and J dropped 1; count of bases not matched to a gene: 4. The CDR3 spells CASKWRGGTDTQYF. CDR3 nucleotides: TGCGCCAGCAAGTGGCGGGGGGGCACAGATACGCAGTATTTT.

The chain is built from TRBV6-2 or TRBV6-3 and TRBJ1-5; D gene uncertain. Germline CDR1 and CDR2: MNHEY and SVGEGT. This CDR3 contains 13 residues. The ends were cut back, 4 bases at V and 6 bases at J, with 10 bases in the middle. The CDR3 is CASSFGEGQPQHF. CDR3 nucleotide sequence: TGTGCCAGCAGTTTTGGGGAAGGTCAGCCCCAGCATTTT.

This clone appeared once. The rearrangement links TRBV28 to TRBJ2-7; 7 nucleotides align to TRBD1. The CDR3 is 12 residues long. Looked up from germline, CDR1 is MDHEN and CDR2 is SYDVKM. Trimming took 6 bases from V and 1 from J; bases not matched to a gene: 0. The CDR3 DNA sequence: TGTGCCAGCAGACAGGGGTCCTACGAGCAGTACTTC. As protein: CASRQGSYEQYF.

This sequence joins TRBV27 and TRBJ2-7; 7 nucleotides agree with TRBD2. The CDR3 is 14 amino acids. Per the germline V gene, CDR1 is MNHEY and CDR2 is SMNVEV (reference sequence). The ends lost 8 bases at V and 3 bases at J; junction bases unmatched: 10. The CDR3 protein is CASAPSGRDYEQYF. The CDR3 nucleotides read TGTGCCAGCGCGCCCAGTGGGAGGGACTACGAGCAGTACTTC.